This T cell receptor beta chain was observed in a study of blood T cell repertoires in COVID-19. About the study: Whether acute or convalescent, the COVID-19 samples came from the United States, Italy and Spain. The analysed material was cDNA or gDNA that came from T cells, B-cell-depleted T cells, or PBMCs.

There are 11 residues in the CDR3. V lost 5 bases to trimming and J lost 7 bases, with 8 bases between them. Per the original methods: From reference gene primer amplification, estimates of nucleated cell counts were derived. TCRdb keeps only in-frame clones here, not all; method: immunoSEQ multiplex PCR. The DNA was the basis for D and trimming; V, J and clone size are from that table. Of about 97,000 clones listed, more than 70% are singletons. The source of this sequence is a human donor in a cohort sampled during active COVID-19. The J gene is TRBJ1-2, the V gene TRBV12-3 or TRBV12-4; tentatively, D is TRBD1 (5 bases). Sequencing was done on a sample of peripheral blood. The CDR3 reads CASSPGLGYTF. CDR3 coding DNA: TGTGCCAGCAGTCCAGGGCTTGGCTACACCTTC.